Shown below are 5 T cell receptor beta chains from a single sample sequenced in a study of human T cells and chemical hapten exposure. TCRdb fed the RACE reads into MiXCR, producing one record per CDR3 protein. The repertoire holds 49,000 or so distinct CDR3 sequences, 4.4% seen once, with less than 6% in the top ten. Indicated time point: healthy volunteer bleed at 2 weeks. Whole blood that had not been fractionated was the source of extracted total RNA. Source material: whole blood. All receptors come from a human donor in good health. Some clones in this sample may be carry-over from other donors' samples.

This clonotype showed up just a few times. The chain has TRBV6-5 and TRBJ2-1, with D possibly being TRBD1 (6 bases). CDR1 and CDR2 from the germline V gene are MNHEY and SVGAGI. The germline V and J ends were trimmed by 2 bases and 1 base, with 9 bases remaining between them. The CDR3 has 15 residues. This CDR3 reads CASSYRDISYNEQFF. The CDR3 nucleotides read TGTGCCAGCAGTTACCGGGACATTTCCTACAATGAGCAGTTCTTC.

There are many counts of this clonotype. V usage is TRBV29-1 and J usage is TRBJ1-4; TRBD1 is a possible D gene (6 bases). V was cut by 0 bases and J by 8 bases, with 16 bases left in between. Germline loops: CDR1 SQVTM, CDR2 ANQGSEA. The CDR3 runs to 15 residues. CDR3 nucleotide sequence: TGCAGCGTTGAAGATACCGGGGGCGTTCGGGAAAAACTGTTTTTT. Translation: CSVEDTGGVREKLFF.

This rearrangement joins TRBV19 to TRBJ2-2; 8 positions agree with TRBD2. The CDR3 has 15 residues. V shed 8 bases, J shed 2 bases, and the junction held 7 bases outside the gene matches. Germline V gives CDR1 LNHDA, CDR2 SQIVND (reference sequence). The CDR3 bases are TGTGCCAGTCGAAGCGGGGGTCTAAACACCGGGGAGCTGTTTTTT. This translates into CASRSGGLNTGELFF.

This clonotype was picked up many times. The chain is built from TRBV20-1 and TRBJ1-1, with 8 bases fitting TRBD1. Germline V gene data show CDR1 as DFQATT and CDR2 as SNEGSKA (reference sequence). This CDR3 comprises 13 residues. V lost 6 bases and J lost 0; bases outside the gene matches: 3. The CDR3 region has the DNA TGCAGTGCCCCGGACAGGGTGAACACTGAAGCTTTCTTT. It translates to CSAPDRVNTEAFF.

There are many counts of this clonotype. The CDR3 is CASSEDRGEYNEQFF. As DNA, the CDR3 is TGTGCCAGCAGTGAAGACAGGGGGGAATACAATGAGCAGTTCTTC. V is TRBV2 and J is TRBJ2-1, with 8 nucleotides matching TRBD1. The junction had 3 bases not matched to a gene; V was cut back by 1 base and J by 4 bases. The CDR3 consists of 15 residues. The V gene's germline CDR1 is SNHLY and CDR2 FYNNEI.